What follows is one T cell receptor beta chain and its context. The antigen remains undetermined. The CDR3 sequence is 15 residues long. Germline-derived CDR1 and CDR2 are PRHDT and FYEKMQ (reference sequence). The J segment lost 7 bases and the V segment lost 5 bases, leaving 12 bases of the junction unmatched. This entry belongs to a study of beta chain features in type 1 diabetes. Overall study context: All of the samples together had 107,917,701 sorted cells examined.

Investigators reverse transcribed all isolated RNA, so they sequenced expressed TCRB transcripts. TCRdb's copy holds only in-frame clones and misses some; the assay was immunoSEQ multiplex PCR. The sample records 250,000 to 300,000 clones, around 24% being singletons. CD45RO/CCR7/CD25/CD127/CD95/CD27 sorting isolated CD4+ naive, central memory, regulatory and stem cell-like memory cells. Study-level findings and limits: Fewer junction insertions and more nucleotide deletions appeared in type 1 diabetes patients. Shorter TCRB CDR3s, moderately but significantly so, were found in Type 1 diabetes patients in all four CD4+ subsets.

Sequenced material: naive CD4+ T cells from blood. This clonotype was sampled from a woman in her 30s with type 1 diabetes. J is TRBJ1-2 and V is TRBV13, with 8 bases identical to TRBD1. The CDR3 here is CASSLQTGASGGYTF. In DNA form, the CDR3 reads TGTGCCAGCAGCCTCCAGACAGGGGCCAGTGGTGGCTACACCTTC.